This entry is about one T cell receptor beta chain. The antigen is undetermined. Amplification of TCR beta CDR3 regions was performed using RNA transcripts as template. HTBI primers were used for first-round RT-PCR of the TCR CDR3. TCRdb recomputed calls from the multiplex PCR reads with MiXCR, one row per CDR3 protein. The table has about 250,000 distinct CDR3 sequences, about 20% seen once. The sample is drawn from a study of T cells in Graves' hyperthyroidism and ophthalmopathy. Whole-study results and caveats: Most expanded thyroid clonotypes above 0.001 also appeared in blood.

CDR1 is DFQATT, CDR2 SNEGSKA, per germline (reference sequence). The CDR3 length is 15 residues. The V and J ends lost 6 bases and 3 bases, in that order; junction bases with no gene match: 11. V and J are TRBV20-1 and TRBJ2-7; 10 nucleotides match TRBD2. This clonotype was sampled from a young man with Graves' ophthalmopathy. Sequencing was done on a sample of blood. The DNA of the CDR3 is TGCAGTGCCAATCTCCCCGGGACTAGCGTCTACGAGCAGTACTTC. Translating it yields CSANLPGTSVYEQYF.